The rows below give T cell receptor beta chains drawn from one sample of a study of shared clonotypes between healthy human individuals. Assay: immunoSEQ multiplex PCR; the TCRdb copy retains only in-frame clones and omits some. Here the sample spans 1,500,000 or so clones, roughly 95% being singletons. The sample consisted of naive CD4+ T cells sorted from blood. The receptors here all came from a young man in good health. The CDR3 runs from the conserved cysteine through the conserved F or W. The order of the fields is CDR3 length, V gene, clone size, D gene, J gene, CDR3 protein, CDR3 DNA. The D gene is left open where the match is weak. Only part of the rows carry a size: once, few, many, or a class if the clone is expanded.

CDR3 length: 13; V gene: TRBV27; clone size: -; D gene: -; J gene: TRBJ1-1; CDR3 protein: CASSAWGSTEAFF; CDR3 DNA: TGTGCCAGCAGTGCCTGGGGTAGCACTGAAGCTTTCTTT
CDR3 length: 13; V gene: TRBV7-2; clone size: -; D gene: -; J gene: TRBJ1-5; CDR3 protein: CASSLAQDQPQHF; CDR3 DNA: TGTGCCAGCAGCTTAGCGCAGGATCAGCCCCAGCATTTT
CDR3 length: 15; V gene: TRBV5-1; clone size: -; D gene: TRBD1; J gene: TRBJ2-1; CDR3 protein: CASQEGTGVNNEQFF; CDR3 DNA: TGCGCCAGCCAAGAAGGGACAGGGGTAAACAATGAGCAGTTCTTC
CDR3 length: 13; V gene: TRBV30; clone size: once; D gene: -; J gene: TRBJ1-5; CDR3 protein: CAWSPGSNQPQHF; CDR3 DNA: TGTGCCTGGAGTCCCGGGAGCAATCAGCCCCAGCATTTT
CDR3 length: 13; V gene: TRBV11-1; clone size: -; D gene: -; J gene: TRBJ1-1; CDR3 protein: CASSTDKSPEAFF; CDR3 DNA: TGTGCCAGCAGCACGGATAAGAGCCCTGAAGCTTTCTTT
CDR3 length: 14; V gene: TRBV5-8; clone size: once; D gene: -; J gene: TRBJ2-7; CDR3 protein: CASSLEGASYEQYF; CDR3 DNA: TGTGCCAGCAGCTTGGAAGGCGCCTCCTACGAGCAGTACTTC
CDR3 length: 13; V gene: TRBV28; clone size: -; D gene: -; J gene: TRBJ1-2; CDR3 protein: CASSLAGPGFYTF; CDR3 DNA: TGTGCCAGCAGTTTGGCAGGGCCGGGGTTCTACACCTTC
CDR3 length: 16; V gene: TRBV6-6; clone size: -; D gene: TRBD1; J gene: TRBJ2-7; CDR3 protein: CASSPPPGTATYEQYF; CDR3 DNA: TGTGCCAGCAGCCCGCCACCCGGGACAGCAACCTACGAGCAGTACTTC
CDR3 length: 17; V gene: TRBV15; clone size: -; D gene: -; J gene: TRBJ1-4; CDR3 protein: CATSRGRGGDANEKLFF; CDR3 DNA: TGTGCCACCAGCAGAGGACGTGGGGGGGATGCTAATGAAAAACTGTTTTTT
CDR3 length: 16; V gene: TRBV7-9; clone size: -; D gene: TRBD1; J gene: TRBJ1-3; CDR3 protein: CASSPRQGETGNTIYF; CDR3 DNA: TGTGCCAGCAGCCCACGACAGGGGGAAACTGGAAACACCATATATTTT
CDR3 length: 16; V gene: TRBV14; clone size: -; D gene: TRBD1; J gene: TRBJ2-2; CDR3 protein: CASSQDRRGQTGELFF; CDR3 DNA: TGTGCCAGCAGCCAAGATAGAAGGGGGCAAACCGGGGAGCTGTTTTTT
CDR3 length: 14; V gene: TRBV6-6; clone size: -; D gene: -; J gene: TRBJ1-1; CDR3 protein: CASSYAGSNTEAFF; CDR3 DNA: TGTGCCAGCAGTTACGCGGGGAGCAACACTGAAGCTTTCTTT
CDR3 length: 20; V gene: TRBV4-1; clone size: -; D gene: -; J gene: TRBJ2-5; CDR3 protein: CASSLIMGGTRGPFGETQYF; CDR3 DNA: TGCGCCAGCAGCCTTATTATGGGCGGGACAAGGGGACCGTTCGGGGAGACCCAGTACTTC
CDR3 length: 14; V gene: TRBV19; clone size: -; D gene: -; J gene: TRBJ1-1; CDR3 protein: CASSILQGGTEAFF; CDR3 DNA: TGTGCCAGTAGTATCCTACAGGGTGGCACTGAAGCTTTCTTT
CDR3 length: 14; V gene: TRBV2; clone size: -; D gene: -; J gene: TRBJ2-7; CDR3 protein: CASRSSGASYEQYF; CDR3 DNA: TGTGCCAGCAGGTCGAGCGGAGCCTCCTACGAGCAGTACTTC
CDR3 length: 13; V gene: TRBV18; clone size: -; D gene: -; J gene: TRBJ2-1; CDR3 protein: CASSLYNNNEQFF; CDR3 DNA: TGTGCCAGCTCACTTTATAACAACAATGAGCAGTTCTTC
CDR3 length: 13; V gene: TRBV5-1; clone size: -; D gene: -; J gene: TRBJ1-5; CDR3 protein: CASRRAQNQPQHF; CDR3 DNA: TGCGCCAGCAGAAGGGCCCAAAATCAGCCCCAGCATTTT
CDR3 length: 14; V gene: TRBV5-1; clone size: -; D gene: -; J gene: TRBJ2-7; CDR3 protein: CASSLDPGPSEQYF; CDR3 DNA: TGCGCCAGCAGCTTGGACCCGGGGCCGAGCGAGCAGTACTTC
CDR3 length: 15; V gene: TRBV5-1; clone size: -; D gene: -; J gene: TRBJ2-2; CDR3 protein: CASSLRSGYTGELFF; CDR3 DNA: TGCGCCAGCAGCTTGCGGTCAGGGTATACCGGGGAGCTGTTTTTT
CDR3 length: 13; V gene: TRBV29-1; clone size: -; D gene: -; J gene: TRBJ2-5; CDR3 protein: CSVEESLAKTQYF; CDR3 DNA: TGCAGCGTTGAAGAGAGTCTAGCAAAGACCCAGTACTTC
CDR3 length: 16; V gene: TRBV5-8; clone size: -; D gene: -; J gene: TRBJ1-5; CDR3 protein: CASSSFGRGGNQPQHF; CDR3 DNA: TGTGCCAGCAGCTCATTCGGGAGGGGTGGCAATCAGCCCCAGCATTTT
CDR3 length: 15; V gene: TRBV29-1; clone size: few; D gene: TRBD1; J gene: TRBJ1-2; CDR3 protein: CSVGRTGETNYGYTF; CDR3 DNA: TGCAGCGTTGGCCGGACAGGGGAAACTAACTATGGCTACACCTTC
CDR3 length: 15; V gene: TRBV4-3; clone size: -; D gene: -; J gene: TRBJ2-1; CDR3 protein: CASSLEATAYNEQFF; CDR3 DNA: TGCGCCAGCAGCCTTGAGGCTACAGCCTACAATGAGCAGTTCTTC
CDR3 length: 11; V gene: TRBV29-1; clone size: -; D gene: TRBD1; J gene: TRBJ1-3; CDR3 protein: CSVRQGDTIYF; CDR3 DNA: TGCAGCGTGCGACAGGGTGACACCATATATTTT
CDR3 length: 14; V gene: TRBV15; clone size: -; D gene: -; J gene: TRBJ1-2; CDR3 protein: CATSRDRAWYGYTF; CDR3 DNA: TGTGCCACCAGCAGAGATCGGGCTTGGTATGGCTACACCTTC
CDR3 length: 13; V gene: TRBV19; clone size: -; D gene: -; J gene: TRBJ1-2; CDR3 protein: CASRRSGTDGYTF; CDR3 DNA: TGTGCCAGTAGACGTTCAGGGACGGATGGCTACACCTTC
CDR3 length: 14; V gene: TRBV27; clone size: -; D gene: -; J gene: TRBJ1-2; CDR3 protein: CASRRDRGSYGYTF; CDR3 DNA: TGTGCCAGCAGGCGGGATCGGGGTTCCTATGGCTACACCTTC
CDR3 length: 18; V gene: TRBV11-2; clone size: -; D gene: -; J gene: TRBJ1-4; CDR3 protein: CASSTGLAEIATNEKLFF; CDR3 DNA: TGTGCCAGCAGCACGGGACTAGCGGAGATTGCAACTAATGAAAAACTGTTTTTT
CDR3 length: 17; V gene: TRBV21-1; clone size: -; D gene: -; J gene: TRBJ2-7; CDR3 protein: CASSDIYGDRVSYEQYF; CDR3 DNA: TGTGCCAGCAGCGACATCTACGGGGACAGGGTTTCCTACGAGCAGTACTTC
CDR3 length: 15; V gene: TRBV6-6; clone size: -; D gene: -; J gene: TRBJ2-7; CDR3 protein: CASSPTGTPTYEQYF; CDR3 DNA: TGTGCCAGCAGCCCTACCGGGACACCGACCTACGAGCAGTACTTC
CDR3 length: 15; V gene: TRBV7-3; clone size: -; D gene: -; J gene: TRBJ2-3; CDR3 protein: CASSLMLSGTDTQYF; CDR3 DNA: TGTGCCAGCAGCTTAATGTTGTCTGGCACAGATACGCAGTATTTT
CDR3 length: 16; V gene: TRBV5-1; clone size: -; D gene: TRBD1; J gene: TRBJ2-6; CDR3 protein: CASSLRTGVGANVLTF; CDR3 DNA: TGCGCCAGCAGCTTGAGAACAGGGGTCGGGGCCAACGTCCTGACTTTC
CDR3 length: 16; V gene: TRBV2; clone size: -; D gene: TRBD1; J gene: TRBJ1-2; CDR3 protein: CASYLGQGMLPYGYTF; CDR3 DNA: TGTGCCAGCTACCTGGGACAGGGGATGCTCCCCTATGGCTACACCTTC
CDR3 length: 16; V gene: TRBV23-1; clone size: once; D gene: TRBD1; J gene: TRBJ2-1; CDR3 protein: CASSHPRDRGTNEQFF; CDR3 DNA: TGCGCCAGCAGTCATCCTAGGGACAGGGGGACAAATGAGCAGTTCTTC
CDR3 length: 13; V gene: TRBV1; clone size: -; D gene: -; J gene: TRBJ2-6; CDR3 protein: CTSSESRANVLTF; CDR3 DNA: TGCACCAGCAGCGAAAGTCGGGCCAACGTCCTGACTTTC
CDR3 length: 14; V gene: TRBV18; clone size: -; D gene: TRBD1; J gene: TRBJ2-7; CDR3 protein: CASSPQQGSYEQYF; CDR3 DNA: TGTGCCAGCTCACCCCAACAGGGGAGCTACGAGCAGTACTTC
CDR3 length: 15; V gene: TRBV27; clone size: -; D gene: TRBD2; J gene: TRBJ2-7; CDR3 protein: CASKTSAISSYEQYF; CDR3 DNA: TGTGCCAGCAAGACTAGCGCCATTAGCTCCTACGAGCAGTACTTC
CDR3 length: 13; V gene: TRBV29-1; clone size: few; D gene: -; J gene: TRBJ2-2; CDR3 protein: CSVDRQNTGELFF; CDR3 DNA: TGCAGCGTTGACAGGCAGAACACCGGGGAGCTGTTTTTT
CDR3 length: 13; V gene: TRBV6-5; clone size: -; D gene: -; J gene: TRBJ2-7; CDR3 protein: CASGGWIPYEQYF; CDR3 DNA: TGTGCCAGTGGGGGCTGGATTCCCTACGAGCAGTACTTC
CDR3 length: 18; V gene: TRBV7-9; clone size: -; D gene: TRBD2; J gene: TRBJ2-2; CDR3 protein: CASSLGVGRAAGTGELFF; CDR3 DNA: TGTGCCAGCAGCTTAGGAGTCGGGAGGGCCGCGGGCACCGGGGAGCTGTTTTTT
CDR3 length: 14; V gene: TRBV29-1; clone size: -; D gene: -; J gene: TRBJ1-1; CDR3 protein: CSVHGLGLNTEAFF; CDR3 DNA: TGCAGCGTGCACGGGTTGGGGCTGAACACTGAAGCTTTCTTT
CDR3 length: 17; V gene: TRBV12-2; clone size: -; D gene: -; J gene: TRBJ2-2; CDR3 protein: CASRLYPGQTNTGELFF; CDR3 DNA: TGTGCAAGTCGCTTATACCCGGGACAGACGAACACCGGGGAGCTGTTTTTT
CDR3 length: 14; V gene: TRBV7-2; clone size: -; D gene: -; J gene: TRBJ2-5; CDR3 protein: CASSLGLSQETQYF; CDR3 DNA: TGTGCCAGCAGCTTAGGTTTGAGCCAAGAGACCCAGTACTTC
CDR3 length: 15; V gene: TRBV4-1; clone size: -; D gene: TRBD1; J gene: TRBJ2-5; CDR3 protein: CASKRLQGARETQYF; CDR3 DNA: TGCGCCAGTAAACGCCTACAGGGGGCGCGGGAGACCCAGTACTTC
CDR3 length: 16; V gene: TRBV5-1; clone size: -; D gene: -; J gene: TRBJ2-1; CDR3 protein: CASSAITRAQNNEQFF; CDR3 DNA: TGCGCCAGCAGCGCGATAACAAGGGCTCAGAACAATGAGCAGTTCTTC
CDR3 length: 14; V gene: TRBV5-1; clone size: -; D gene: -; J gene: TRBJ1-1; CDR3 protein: CASSLAPKNTEAFF; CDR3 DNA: TGCGCCAGCAGCTTGGCCCCGAAGAACACTGAAGCTTTCTTT
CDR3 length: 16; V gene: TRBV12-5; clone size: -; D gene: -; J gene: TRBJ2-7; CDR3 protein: CASGLVGSGPLYEQYF; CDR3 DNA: TGTGCTAGTGGTTTGGTAGGTAGCGGTCCCCTTTACGAGCAGTACTTC
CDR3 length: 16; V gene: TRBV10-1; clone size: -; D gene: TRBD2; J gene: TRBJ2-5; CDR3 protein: CASSDPAAGGLETQYF; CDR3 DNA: TGCGCCAGCAGTGACCCCGCAGCGGGAGGCTTGGAGACCCAGTACTTC
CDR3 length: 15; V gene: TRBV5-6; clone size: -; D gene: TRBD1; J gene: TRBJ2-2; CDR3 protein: CASSDGTGNTGELFF; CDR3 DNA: TGTGCCAGCAGCGACGGGACAGGTAACACCGGGGAGCTGTTTTTT
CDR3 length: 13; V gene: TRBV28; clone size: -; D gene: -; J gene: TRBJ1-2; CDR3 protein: CASSRHANYGYTF; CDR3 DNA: TGTGCCAGCAGCCGTCACGCTAACTATGGCTACACCTTC
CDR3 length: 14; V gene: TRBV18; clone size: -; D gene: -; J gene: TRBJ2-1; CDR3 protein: CASSPPSTYNEQFF; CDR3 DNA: TGTGCCAGCTCACCACCGTCCACCTACAATGAGCAGTTCTTC
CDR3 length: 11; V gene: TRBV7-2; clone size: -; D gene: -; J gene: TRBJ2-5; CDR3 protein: CASSPKETQYF; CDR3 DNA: TGTGCCAGCAGCCCTAAGGAGACCCAGTACTTC
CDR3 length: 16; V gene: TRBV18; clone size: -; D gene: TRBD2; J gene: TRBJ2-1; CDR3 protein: CASSPSGLAGRGEQFF; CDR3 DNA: TGTGCCAGCTCACCATCCGGACTAGCGGGAAGGGGTGAGCAGTTCTTC
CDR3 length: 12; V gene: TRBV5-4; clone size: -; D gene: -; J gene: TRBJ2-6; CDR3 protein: CASSSGANVLTF; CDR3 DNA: TGTGCCAGCAGCTCTGGGGCCAACGTCCTGACTTTC
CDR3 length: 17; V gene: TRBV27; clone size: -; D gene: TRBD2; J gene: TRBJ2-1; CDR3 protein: CASSMGILAGPYNEQFF; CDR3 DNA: TGTGCCAGCAGTATGGGGATCCTAGCGGGACCCTACAATGAGCAGTTCTTC
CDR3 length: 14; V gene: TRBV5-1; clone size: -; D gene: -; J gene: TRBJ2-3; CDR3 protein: CASSLEQVLDTQYF; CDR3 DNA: TGCGCCAGCAGCTTGGAACAGGTATTAGATACGCAGTATTTT
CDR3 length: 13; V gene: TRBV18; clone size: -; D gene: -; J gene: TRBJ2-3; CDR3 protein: CASSPDATDTQYF; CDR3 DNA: TGTGCCAGCTCACCCGACGCCACAGATACGCAGTATTTT
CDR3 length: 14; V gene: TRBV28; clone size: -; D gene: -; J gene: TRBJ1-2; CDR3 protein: CASRSSSGGYGYTF; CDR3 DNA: TGTGCCAGCCGTTCCAGTAGCGGCGGCTATGGCTACACCTTC
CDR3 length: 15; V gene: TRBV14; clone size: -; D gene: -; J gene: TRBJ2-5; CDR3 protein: CASSQAEGATKTQYF; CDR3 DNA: TGTGCCAGCAGCCAAGCCGAAGGGGCAACGAAGACCCAGTACTTC
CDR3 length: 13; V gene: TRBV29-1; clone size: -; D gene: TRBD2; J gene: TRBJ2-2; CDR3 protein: CSGTSGETGELFF; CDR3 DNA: TGCAGCGGGACTAGCGGAGAAACCGGGGAGCTGTTTTTT